Listed here are 32 T cell receptor beta chains from one sample, sequenced in a study of CD4 T cells in relation to SARS-CoV-2 and coronaviruses (dated by TCRdb to the early 2020s). CD4+ T cells from unexposed donors were collected before the COVID-19 pandemic (2011-2018). Following 10 days of culture, the EasySep CD4+ T cell isolation kit was used to isolate CD4+ T cells. The library was produced with the immunoSEQ multiplex PCR assay. The immuneACCESS repertoire file appears here via TCRdb, limited to in-frame rearrangements. These files lack a portion of the clones; in checked studies, under half of the deficit traces to unresolved V genes, and the cause of the others is not known. Counted in this sample were some 21,000 clones; about 79% of them appeared once. The leading ten clones occupy roughly an eighth of the sample. No antigens are known for them. The sequenced material came from CD4+ T cells from PBMCs, cultured in vitro. The source of these receptors is a human donor in good health.

This clone was seen only a few times. The V call is TRBV5-8, the J call TRBJ1-2, with D perhaps matching TRBD1 (5 bases). The V and J ends lost 0 bases and 2 bases respectively, with 11 bases between them. This CDR3 is 15 amino acids long. Germline-derived CDR1 and CDR2 are SGHTS and YDEGEE. CDR3 DNA sequence: TGTGCCAGCAGCTTGGTCGGGGCGCTGAACTATGGCTACACCTTC. Translating it yields CASSLVGALNYGYTF.

V usage is TRBV12-3 or TRBV12-4 and J usage is TRBJ1-1; D might be TRBD1 (5 bases). V lost 5 bases and J 3 bases, leaving 10 bases between the germline ends. This CDR3 region has 13 residues. The CDR3 DNA reads as TGTGCCAGCAGTACCCAGACAGACACTGAAGCTTTCTTT. Residues: CASSTQTDTEAFF.

The J gene is TRBJ2-6, the V gene TRBV18; D might be TRBD1 (6 bases). Germline CDR1 and CDR2: KGHSH and LQKENI. Trimming cost V 6 bases and J 0 bases, with 12 bases left between them. The CDR3 has 16 amino acids. In nucleotides, the CDR3 is TGTGCCAGCTCCGAATTACAGGGCTCTGGGGCCAACGTCCTGACTTTC. This encodes CASSELQGSGANVLTF.

This sequence joins TRBV11-2 and TRBJ2-3, with D possibly called TRBD1 or TRBD2 (8 bases each). Looked up from germline, CDR1 is SGHAT and CDR2 is FQNNGV. V was pared by 1 base and J by 4 bases, with 15 bases between. The CDR3 runs to 16 residues. The CDR3 sequence: CASSLGTSRGPDTQYF. The CDR3 nucleotides are TGTGCCAGCAGCTTAGGGACTAGCAGGGGGCCAGATACGCAGTATTTT.

The CDR3 nucleotides read TGTGCCAGCAGCCAGGACACTGAAGCTTTCTTT. It yields the protein CASSQDTEAFF. V and J are TRBV3-1 (or the pseudogene TRBV3-2) and TRBJ1-1; D is unresolved. V lost 3 bases and J lost 3, with 2 bases in between. Germline assignment: CDR1 LGHDT and CDR2 YNNKEL (reference sequence). The CDR3 sequence is 11 residues long.

The genes are TRBV29-1 and TRBJ2-7, with no clear D. The CDR3 runs 11 residues. V dropped 4 bases and J dropped 9 bases, with 13 bases sitting between them. Germline values: CDR1 SQVTM, CDR2 ANQGSEA. The CDR3 coding sequence is TGCAGCGTTGTGTCCCTCGGTGGGCAGTACTTC. Its translation is CSVVSLGGQYF.

The chain joins TRBV7-9 to TRBJ1-2; possible D gene TRBD1, 6 bases. There are 14 residues in the CDR3. V lost 5 bases, J lost 4 bases, and 14 bases lay in between. The V gene's germline CDR1 is SEHNR and CDR2 FQNEAQ (reference sequence). The CDR3 sequence is CASSPQGGAYGYTF. The CDR3 DNA reads as TGTGCCAGCAGCCCGCAAGGGGGAGCCTATGGCTACACCTTC. The full variable domain, its missing parts supplied by reference TRBV7-9 and TRBJ1-2, is DTGVSQNPRHKITKRGQNVTFRCDPISEHNRLYWYRQTLGQGPEFLTYFQNEAQLEKSRLLSDRFSAERPKGSFSTLEIQRTEQGDSAMYLCASSPQGGAYGYTFGSGTRLTVV.

This rearrangement joins TRBV19 to TRBJ1-5, with 7 bases aligning to TRBD1. The junction had 5 bases not matched to a gene; V was cut back by 3 bases and J by 3 bases. Looked up from germline, CDR1 is LNHDA and CDR2 is SQIVND (reference sequence). The CDR3 has 15 residues. CDR3 in amino acids: CASSMVRGPNQPQHF. For the CDR3, the DNA is TGTGCCAGTAGTATGGTTAGGGGGCCCAATCAGCCCCAGCATTTT.

The V call is TRBV3-1 (or the pseudogene TRBV3-2), the J call TRBJ1-3; 10 positions agree with TRBD1. After removal of 1 base from V and 2 bases from J, the junction contained 2 bases not matched to a gene. CDR3 length equals 16 residues. CDR1 is LGHDT and CDR2 is YNNKEL in the germline V gene (reference sequence). The DNA of the CDR3 is TGTGCCAGCAGCCAAGTCGGACAGGGGGCTGGAAACACCATATATTTT. This sequence encodes CASSQVGQGAGNTIYF.

J is TRBJ2-1 and V is TRBV5-5, with TRBD2 matching over 10 bases. The CDR3 length is 17 residues. CDR1 and CDR2 (germline): SGHKS, YYEKEE (reference sequence). V trimming: 4 bases; J trimming: 4 bases; junction bases outside the gene matches: 11. CDR3 sequence: CASSQLVAGGGYNEQFF. The CDR3 DNA reads TGTGCCAGCAGCCAACTCGTAGCGGGAGGAGGTTACAATGAGCAGTTCTTC.

The chain is built from TRBV6-1 and TRBJ1-2; D not certain. The V gene's germline CDR1 is MNHNS and CDR2 SASEGT. This CDR3 is built from 14 residues. The V end was cut by 3 bases, the J end by 8 bases, with 16 bases between. The CDR3 protein is CASSDGQPGRGYTF. The CDR3 DNA reads TGTGCCAGCAGTGACGGCCAGCCCGGTAGGGGCTACACCTTC.

The chain joins TRBV18 to TRBJ1-1, with D unresolved. The CDR3 covers 15 residues. V was pared by 0 bases and J by 0 bases, with 8 bases between. Germline values: CDR1 KGHSH, CDR2 LQKENI. CDR3 nucleotide sequence: TGTGCCAGCTCACCACCAGCAGTTATGAACACTGAAGCTTTCTTT. Protein sequence: CASSPPAVMNTEAFF.

The chain carries TRBV7-3 and TRBJ1-2; D unclear. The V gene lost 1 base and the J gene lost 0 bases, with 9 bases spanning the gap. CDR3 size: 15 residues. CDR1 and CDR2 from the germline V gene are SGHTA and FQGTGA. The CDR3 region is CASSLSVKANYGYTF. The CDR3 region has the DNA TGTGCCAGCAGCTTAAGTGTCAAAGCTAACTATGGCTACACCTTC.

The V call is TRBV6-1, the J call TRBJ2-7; 8 nucleotides agree with TRBD1. Trimming took 2 bases from V and 4 from J; bases not matched to a gene: 10. The CDR3 has 16 amino acids. Germline CDR1 MNHNS, CDR2 SASEGT. In DNA form, the CDR3 reads TGTGCCAGCAGTGAAAGGCAGGGGGCGTTCAAATACGAGCAGTACTTC. Encoded protein: CASSERQGAFKYEQYF.

This clone was counted between two and nine times. The gene calls are TRBV24-1 and TRBJ2-1, with D maybe TRBD2 (6 bases). The CDR3 is 14 amino acids. CDR1 is KGHDR and CDR2 is SFDVKD in the germline V gene. Trimming left V 8 bases short and J 2 bases short, with 12 bases between. Here the CDR3 reads CATMTSDAYNEQFF. The CDR3 coding sequence is TGTGCCACCATGACTAGTGACGCCTACAATGAGCAGTTCTTC.

V usage is TRBV6-5 and J usage is TRBJ2-1; weak D call: TRBD2 (6 bases). V was trimmed by 3 bases and J by 3 bases, leaving 15 bases between them. CDR3 length: 16 amino acids. Germline-derived CDR1 and CDR2 are MNHEY and SVGAGI. The CDR3 sequence is CASSYTRDINYNEQFF. The CDR3 nucleotides read TGTGCCAGCAGTTATACGCGGGATATCAACTACAATGAGCAGTTCTTC.

The V and J genes are TRBV19 and TRBJ2-2; TRBD2 is a possible D gene (6 bases). The ends were cut back, 2 bases at V and 4 bases at J, with 14 bases in the middle. CDR3 length: 16 amino acids. Germline loops: CDR1 LNHDA, CDR2 SQIVND (reference sequence). The CDR3 DNA sequence: TGTGCCAGTAGTATATCGCCGGGAGTTATCACCGGGGAGCTGTTTTTT. It encodes CASSISPGVITGELFF.

The rearrangement links TRBV28 to TRBJ2-7, with TRBD2 matching over 9 bases. Trimming removed 5 bases from V and 3 bases from J; junction bases left unmatched: 8. Germline CDR1 reads MDHEN; CDR2 reads SYDVKM. The CDR3 is 15 residues long. CDR3 region: CASSTRTSAVYEQYF. The CDR3 DNA sequence: TGTGCCAGCAGTACCAGGACTAGCGCAGTCTACGAGCAGTACTTC.

CDR3 DNA sequence: TGTGCCACCAGCAGAGCGGGACTCAACTACGAGCAGTACTTC. This encodes CATSRAGLNYEQYF. V is TRBV15 and J is TRBJ2-7; possible D gene TRBD2, 6 bases. The V and J ends lost 1 base and 3 bases respectively, with 10 bases between them. This CDR3 has 14 residues. Germline V gene sequence: CDR1 LNHNV, CDR2 YYDKDF (reference sequence).

The chain links TRBV19 to TRBJ1-2, with 8 bases lining up with TRBD1. V shed 2 bases and J 4 bases; nucleotides not matched to a gene: 9. Germline CDR1 and CDR2: LNHDA and SQIVND (reference sequence). The CDR3 is made up of 16 amino acids. The CDR3 coding sequence is TGTGCCAGTAGTATACTTCGAGGGCAGGGGGCCTATGGCTACACCTTC. Its translation: CASSILRGQGAYGYTF.

This clone was seen only a few times. J is TRBJ1-4 and V is TRBV30, with D unresolved. The CDR3 length is 12 residues. Trimming pared 2 bases from V and 9 bases from J, leaving 10 bases between. Germline CDR1 reads GTSNPN; CDR2 reads SVGIG (reference sequence). CDR3 loop: CAWSLRSQKLFF. DNA of the CDR3: TGTGCCTGGAGTCTACGCAGTCAAAAACTGTTTTTT.

The chain combines TRBV27 with TRBJ2-5; D gene unclear. V shed 5 bases and J shed 0 bases, with 16 bases lying between them. There are 16 residues in the CDR3. The germline CDR1 and CDR2 sequences are MNHEY and SMNVEV (reference sequence). CDR3 sequence (DNA): TGTGCCAGCAGTAGACAAGCTACGGAGTACCAAGAGACCCAGTACTTC. This sequence encodes CASSRQATEYQETQYF.

This clone is classed as large. The genes are TRBV6-6 and TRBJ2-1; 9 bases line up with TRBD1. Per germline, CDR1 MNHNY and CDR2 SVGAGI (reference sequence). The junction had 12 bases not matched to a gene; V was cut back by 5 bases and J by 7 bases. CDR3 length: 16 residues. This CDR3 is CASSKPGTGMVNEQFF. CDR3 sequence (DNA): TGTGCCAGCAGTAAGCCCGGGACAGGGATGGTAAATGAGCAGTTCTTC.

The V call is TRBV12-3 or TRBV12-4, the J call TRBJ2-1; no definite D call. The CDR3 length is 13 residues. The V and J ends lost 1 base and 10 bases respectively, with 11 bases between them. As DNA, the CDR3 is TGTGCCAGCAGTTTAGGGGCTAGTAGGGAGCAGTTCTTC. This encodes CASSLGASREQFF.

The chain recombines TRBV19 with TRBJ2-5, with D possibly matching TRBD1 (6 bases). The ends were cut back, 4 bases at V and 5 bases at J, with 11 bases in the middle. Germline V lookup: CDR1 LNHDA, CDR2 SQIVND (reference sequence). There are 13 residues in the CDR3. The CDR3 sequence is CASSSAGVETQYF. CDR3 nucleotides: TGTGCCAGTAGTAGTGCAGGGGTCGAGACCCAGTACTTC.

This clone was seen only a few times. The chain recombines TRBV9 with TRBJ2-1; no definite D call. Trimming removed 0 bases from V and 7 bases from J, with 8 bases in between. CDR1 and CDR2 (germline): SGDLS, YYNGEE. The CDR3 is 13 residues long. CDR3 region: CASSVGFGNEQFF. The CDR3 DNA sequence: TGTGCCAGCAGCGTAGGATTCGGGAATGAGCAGTTCTTC. Based on the CDR3 plus reference TRBV9 and TRBJ2-1, the full variable domain is DSGVTQTPKHLITATGQRVTLRCSPRSGDLSVYWYQQSLDQGLQFLIQYYNGEERAKGNILERFSAQQFPDLHSELNLSSLELGDSALYFCASSVGFGNEQFFGPGTRLTVL.

The rearrangement joins TRBV5-4 to TRBJ2-3, with 10 bases identical to TRBD2. In germline, CDR1 is SGHNT, CDR2 YYREEE (reference sequence). CDR3 length: 18 residues. V lost 1 base and J lost 0; bases outside the gene matches: 8. The CDR3 DNA is TGTGCCAGCAGCTTGTCACTAGCGGGACCCGTGAGCACAGATACGCAGTATTTT. Translated, it gives CASSLSLAGPVSTDTQYF.

This clone was found a few times. The chain recombines TRBV28 with TRBJ1-3; unclear D gene. The V end lost 6 bases, the J end lost 4 bases, and 19 bases lay between the germline ends. Germline lookup yields CDR1 MDHEN and CDR2 SYDVKM. This CDR3 has 16 residues. The CDR3 region has the DNA TGTGCCAGCAGGCGCATCAATGCGGGATACGGAAACACCATATATTTT. Residues: CASRRINAGYGNTIYF.

The J gene is TRBJ2-7, the V gene TRBV27, with D uncertain. Trimming shortened V by 0 bases and J by 3 bases, and 12 bases separated the two germline ends. The CDR3 length is 15 residues. CDR1 MNHEY and CDR2 SMNVEV come from the germline V gene (reference sequence). This CDR3 reads CASSLSVAASYEQYF. Here the CDR3 DNA reads TGTGCCAGCAGTTTATCGGTGGCGGCCAGCTACGAGCAGTACTTC.

The V call is TRBV6-1, the J call TRBJ2-3, with 9 bases fitting TRBD2. Germline CDR1 MNHNS, CDR2 SASEGT. CDR3 length: 15 residues. V dropped 2 bases and J dropped 4; count of bases not matched to a gene: 4. The CDR3 sequence: CASSEMEREADTQYF. The CDR3, as DNA: TGTGCCAGCAGTGAAATGGAGCGGGAGGCAGATACGCAGTATTTT.

V usage is TRBV24-1 and J usage is TRBJ2-5, with a weak D call TRBD2 (6 bases). Germline lookup yields CDR1 KGHDR and CDR2 SFDVKD. V was shortened by 9 bases and J by 5 bases, with 24 bases between the two germline ends. The CDR3 loop spans 16 amino acids. The CDR3 coding sequence is TGTGCCACCGATGGAGGGACCCTCGGAGGTATCGAGACCCAGTACTTC. Translated: CATDGGTLGGIETQYF.

The V and J genes are TRBV6-5 and TRBJ2-7; the D call may be TRBD1 or TRBD2 (5 bases each). The CDR3 is 12 residues long. V was shortened by 8 bases and J by 2 bases, with 10 bases between the two germline ends. Germline assignment: CDR1 MNHEY and CDR2 SVGAGI. The CDR3 region has the DNA TGTGCCAGCGGGGACCCGCCCTACGAGCAGTACTTC. This encodes CASGDPPYEQYF.